Listed below are T cell receptor beta chains from one sample, sequenced in a study of cytomegalovirus exposure and HLA in healthy donors. The assay was immunoSEQ multiplex PCR, and TCRdb's table has in-frame clones only and misses some. The sample carries some 86,000 clones, roughly 66% recorded once. The sequenced sample consisted of PBMCs. The source is a man younger than 40 in good health and CMV-seronegative. Both conserved end residues are part of each CDR3. Fields, in order: J gene, V gene, D gene, CDR3 DNA, CDR3 protein. D genes are given only for firm matches.

TRBJ2-7 | TRBV28 | . | TGTGCCAGCCGCAAGAGTAAAATCTACGAGCAGTACTTC | CASRKSKIYEQYF
TRBJ1-5 | TRBV5-6 | . | TGTGCCAGCAGGTTAGGGAGGAGAGGGCTCAATCAGCCCCAGCATTTT | CASRLGRRGLNQPQHF
TRBJ2-1 | TRBV29-1 | . | TGCAGCGTCCTCCCCCAGCTCATGGGAGATTACAATGAGCAGTTCTTC | CSVLPQLMGDYNEQFF
TRBJ2-7 | TRBV7-9 | . | TGTGCCAGCACCGGAAGTAGGCTAGCGTTCTTCTACGAGCAGTACTTC | CASTGSRLAFFYEQYF
TRBJ2-3 | TRBV11-2 | . | TGTGCCAGCAGCTTACAGGGAAGCACAGATACGCAGTATTTT | CASSLQGSTDTQYF
TRBJ1-1 | TRBV19 | . | TGTGCCAGTAGTATAGATCCGGTCAGGGGGAACACTGAAGCTTTCTTT | CASSIDPVRGNTEAFF
TRBJ1-2 | TRBV18 | . | TGTGCCAGCTCACCCCAGGGGAATGGCTACACCTTC | CASSPQGNGYTF
TRBJ2-1 | TRBV6-5 | . | TGTGCCAGCATCTCCGGACAGCAGAACAATGAGCAGTTCTTC | CASISGQQNNEQFF
TRBJ2-1 | TRBV18 | . | TGTGCCAGCTCACCATCAAACAGGGAAAGGAATGAGCAGTTCTTC | CASSPSNRERNEQFF
TRBJ2-2 | TRBV6-5 | . | TGTGCCAGCAGTTACTCGAGAGGTGGCGGGGAGCTGTTTTTT | CASSYSRGGGELFF
TRBJ2-7 | TRBV7-9 | . | TGTGCCAGCAGCCCGTTACTCTACGAGCAGTACTTC | CASSPLLYEQYF
TRBJ1-1 | TRBV6-1 | . | TGTGCCAGCAGTGAGCTCAGGCAGAACACTGAAGCTTTCTTT | CASSELRQNTEAFF
TRBJ1-5 | TRBV5-1 | . | TGCGCCAGCAGCTTCTCAGAAGATCAGCCCCAGCATTTT | CASSFSEDQPQHF
TRBJ2-7 | TRBV19 | TRBD1 | TGTGCCAGTAGTGCCTTTACAGGGGGCACCTACGAGCAGTACTTC | CASSAFTGGTYEQYF
TRBJ1-1 | TRBV5-4 | . | TGTGCCAGCAGCTTGTACTCTCGGACTGAAGCTTTCTTT | CASSLYSRTEAFF
TRBJ1-5 | TRBV6-1 | . | TGTGCCAGCAGTGAAAGAGGAGGGTACTATCAGCCCCAGCATTTT | CASSERGGYYQPQHF